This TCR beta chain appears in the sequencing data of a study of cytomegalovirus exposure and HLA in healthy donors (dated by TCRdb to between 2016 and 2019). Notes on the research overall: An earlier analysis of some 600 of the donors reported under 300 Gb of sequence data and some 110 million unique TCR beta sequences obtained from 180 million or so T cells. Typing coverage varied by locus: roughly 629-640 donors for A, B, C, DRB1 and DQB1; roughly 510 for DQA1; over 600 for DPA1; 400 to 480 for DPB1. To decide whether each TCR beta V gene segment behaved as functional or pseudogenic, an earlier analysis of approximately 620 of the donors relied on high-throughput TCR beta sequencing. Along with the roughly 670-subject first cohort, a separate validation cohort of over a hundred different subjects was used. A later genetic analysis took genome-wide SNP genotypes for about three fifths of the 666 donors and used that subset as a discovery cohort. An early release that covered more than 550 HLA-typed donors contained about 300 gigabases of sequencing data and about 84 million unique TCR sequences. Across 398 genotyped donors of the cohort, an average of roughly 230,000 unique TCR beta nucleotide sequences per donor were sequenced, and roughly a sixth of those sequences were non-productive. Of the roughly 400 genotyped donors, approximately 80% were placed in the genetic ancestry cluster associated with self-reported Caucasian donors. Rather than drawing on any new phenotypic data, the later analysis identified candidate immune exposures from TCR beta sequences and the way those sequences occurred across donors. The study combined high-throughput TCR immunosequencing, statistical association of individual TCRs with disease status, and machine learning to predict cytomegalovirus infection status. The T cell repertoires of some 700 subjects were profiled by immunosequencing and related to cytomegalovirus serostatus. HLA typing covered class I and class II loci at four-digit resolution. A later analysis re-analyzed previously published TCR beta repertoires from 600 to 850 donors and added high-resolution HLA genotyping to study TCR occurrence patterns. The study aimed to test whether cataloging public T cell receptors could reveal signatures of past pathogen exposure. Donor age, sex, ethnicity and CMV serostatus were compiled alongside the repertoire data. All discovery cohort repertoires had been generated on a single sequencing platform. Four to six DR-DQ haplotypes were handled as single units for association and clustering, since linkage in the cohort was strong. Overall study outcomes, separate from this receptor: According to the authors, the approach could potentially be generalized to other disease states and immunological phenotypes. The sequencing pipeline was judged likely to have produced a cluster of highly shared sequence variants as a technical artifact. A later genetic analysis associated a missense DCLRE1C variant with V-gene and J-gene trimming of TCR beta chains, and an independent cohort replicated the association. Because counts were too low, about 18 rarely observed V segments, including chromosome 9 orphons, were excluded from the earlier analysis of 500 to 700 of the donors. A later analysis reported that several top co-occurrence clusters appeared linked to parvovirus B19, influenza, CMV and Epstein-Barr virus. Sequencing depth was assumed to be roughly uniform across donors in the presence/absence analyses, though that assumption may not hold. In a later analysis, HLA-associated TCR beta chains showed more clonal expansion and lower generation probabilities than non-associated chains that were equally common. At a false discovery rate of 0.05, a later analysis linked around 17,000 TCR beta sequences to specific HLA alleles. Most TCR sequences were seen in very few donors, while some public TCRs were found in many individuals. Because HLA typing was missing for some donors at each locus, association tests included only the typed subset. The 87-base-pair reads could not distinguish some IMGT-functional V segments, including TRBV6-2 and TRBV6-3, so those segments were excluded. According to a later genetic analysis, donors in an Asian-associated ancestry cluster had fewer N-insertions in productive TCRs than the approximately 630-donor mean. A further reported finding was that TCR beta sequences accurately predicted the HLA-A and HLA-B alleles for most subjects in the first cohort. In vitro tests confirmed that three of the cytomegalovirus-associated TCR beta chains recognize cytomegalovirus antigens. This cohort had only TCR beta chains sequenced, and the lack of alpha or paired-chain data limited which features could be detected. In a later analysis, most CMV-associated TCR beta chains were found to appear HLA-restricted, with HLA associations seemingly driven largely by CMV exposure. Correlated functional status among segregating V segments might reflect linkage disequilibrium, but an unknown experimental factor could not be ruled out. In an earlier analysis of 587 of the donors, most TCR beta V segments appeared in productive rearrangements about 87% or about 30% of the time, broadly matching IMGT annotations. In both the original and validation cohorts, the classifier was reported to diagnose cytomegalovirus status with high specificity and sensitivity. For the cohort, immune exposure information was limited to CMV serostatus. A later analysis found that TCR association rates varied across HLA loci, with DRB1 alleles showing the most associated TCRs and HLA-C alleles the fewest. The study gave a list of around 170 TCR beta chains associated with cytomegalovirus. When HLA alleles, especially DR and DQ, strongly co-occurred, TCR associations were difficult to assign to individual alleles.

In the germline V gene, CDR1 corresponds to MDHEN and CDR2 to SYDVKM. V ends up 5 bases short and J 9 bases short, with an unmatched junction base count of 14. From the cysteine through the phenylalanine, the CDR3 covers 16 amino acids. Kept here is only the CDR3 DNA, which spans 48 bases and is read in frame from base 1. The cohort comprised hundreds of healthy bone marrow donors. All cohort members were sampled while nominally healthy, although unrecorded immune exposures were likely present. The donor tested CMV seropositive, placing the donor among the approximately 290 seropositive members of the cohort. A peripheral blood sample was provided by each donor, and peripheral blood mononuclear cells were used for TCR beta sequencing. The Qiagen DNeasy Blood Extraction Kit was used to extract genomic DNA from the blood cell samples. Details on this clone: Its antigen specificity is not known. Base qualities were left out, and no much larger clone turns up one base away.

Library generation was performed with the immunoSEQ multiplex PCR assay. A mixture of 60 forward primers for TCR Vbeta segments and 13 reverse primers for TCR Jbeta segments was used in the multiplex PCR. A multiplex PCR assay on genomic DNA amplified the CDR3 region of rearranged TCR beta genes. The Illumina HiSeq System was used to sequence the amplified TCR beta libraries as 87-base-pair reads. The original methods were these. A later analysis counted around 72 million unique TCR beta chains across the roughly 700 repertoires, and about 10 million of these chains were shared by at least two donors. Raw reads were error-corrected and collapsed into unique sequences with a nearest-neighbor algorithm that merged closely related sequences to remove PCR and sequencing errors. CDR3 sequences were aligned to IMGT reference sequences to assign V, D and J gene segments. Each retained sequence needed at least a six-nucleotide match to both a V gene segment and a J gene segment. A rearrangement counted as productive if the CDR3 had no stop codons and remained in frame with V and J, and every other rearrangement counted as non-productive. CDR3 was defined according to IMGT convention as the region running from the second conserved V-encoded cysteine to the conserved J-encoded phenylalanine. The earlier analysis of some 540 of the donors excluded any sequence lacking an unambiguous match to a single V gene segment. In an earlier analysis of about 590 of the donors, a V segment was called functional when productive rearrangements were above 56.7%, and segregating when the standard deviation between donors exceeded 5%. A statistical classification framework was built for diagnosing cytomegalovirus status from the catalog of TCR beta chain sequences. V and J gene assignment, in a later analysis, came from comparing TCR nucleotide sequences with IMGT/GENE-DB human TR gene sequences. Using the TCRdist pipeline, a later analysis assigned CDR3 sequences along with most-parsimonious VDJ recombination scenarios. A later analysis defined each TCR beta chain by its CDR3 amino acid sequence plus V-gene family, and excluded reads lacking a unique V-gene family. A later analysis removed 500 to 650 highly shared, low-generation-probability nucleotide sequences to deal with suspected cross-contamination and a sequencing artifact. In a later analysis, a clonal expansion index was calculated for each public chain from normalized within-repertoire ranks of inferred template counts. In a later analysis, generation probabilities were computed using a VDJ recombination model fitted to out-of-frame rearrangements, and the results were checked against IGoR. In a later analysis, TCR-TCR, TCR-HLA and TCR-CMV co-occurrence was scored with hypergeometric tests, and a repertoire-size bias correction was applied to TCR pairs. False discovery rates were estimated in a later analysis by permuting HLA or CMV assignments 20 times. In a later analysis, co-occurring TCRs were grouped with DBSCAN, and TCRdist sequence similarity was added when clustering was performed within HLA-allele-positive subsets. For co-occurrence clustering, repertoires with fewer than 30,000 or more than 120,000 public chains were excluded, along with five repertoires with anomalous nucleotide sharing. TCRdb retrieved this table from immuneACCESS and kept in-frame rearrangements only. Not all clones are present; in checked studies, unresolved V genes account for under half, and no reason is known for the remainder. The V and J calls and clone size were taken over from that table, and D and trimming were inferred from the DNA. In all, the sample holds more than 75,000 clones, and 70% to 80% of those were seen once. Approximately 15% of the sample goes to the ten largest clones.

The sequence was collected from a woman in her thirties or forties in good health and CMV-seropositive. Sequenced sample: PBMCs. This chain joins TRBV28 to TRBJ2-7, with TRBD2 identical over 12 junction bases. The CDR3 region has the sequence CASSLGASGRVGGQYF. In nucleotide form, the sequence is TGTGCCAGCAGTCTTGGGGCTAGCGGGAGGGTAGGGGGGCAGTACTTC.